These T cell receptor beta chains were read from a single sample in a study of cytomegalovirus exposure and HLA in healthy donors. Sequencing used immunoSEQ multiplex PCR; TCRdb keeps in-frame clones, though not all of them. The sample lists 150,000 or so clones, about 86% seen once, with 2.1% in the top ten. The sample taken for sequencing was PBMCs. Every receptor here comes from a human donor in good health. Both conserved end residues are part of each CDR3. Fields, in order: D gene, V gene, J gene, clone size, CDR3 protein, CDR3 DNA. The D gene is left open where the match is weak. Size values are once, few and many counts, or a class for expanded clones, and some rows have none.

D gene: TRBD1
V gene: TRBV5-6
J gene: TRBJ1-1
clone size: NA
CDR3 protein: CASSLGQGADTEAFF
CDR3 DNA: TGTGCCAGCAGCTTGGGACAGGGTGCGGACACTGAAGCTTTCTTT

D gene: TRBD1
V gene: TRBV5-4
J gene: TRBJ2-1
clone size: once
CDR3 protein: CASSYRDRPDNEQFF
CDR3 DNA: TGTGCCAGCAGCTACCGGGACAGGCCCGACAATGAGCAGTTCTTC

D gene: TRBD1
V gene: TRBV28
J gene: TRBJ1-4
clone size: NA
CDR3 protein: CAIWDRNNEKLFF
CDR3 DNA: TGTGCCATTTGGGACAGAAATAATGAAAAACTGTTTTTT

D gene: NA
V gene: TRBV5-6
J gene: TRBJ1-5
clone size: NA
CDR3 protein: CASSWGGGNQPQHF
CDR3 DNA: TGTGCCAGCAGCTGGGGAGGGGGAAATCAGCCCCAGCATTTT

D gene: TRBD1
V gene: TRBV25-1
J gene: TRBJ2-7
clone size: once
CDR3 protein: CASSAAGGPYEQYF
CDR3 DNA: TGTGCCAGCAGTGCCGCAGGGGGCCCCTACGAGCAGTACTTC

D gene: TRBD1
V gene: TRBV27
J gene: TRBJ1-2
clone size: few
CDR3 protein: CASSSLTRTGVEHGYTF
CDR3 DNA: TGTGCCAGCAGTTCCCTAACACGGACAGGGGTTGAGCATGGCTACACCTTC

D gene: TRBD2
V gene: TRBV4-3
J gene: TRBJ2-2
clone size: NA
CDR3 protein: CASSQALAGGNTGELFF
CDR3 DNA: TGCGCCAGCAGCCAGGCACTAGCGGGGGGAAACACCGGGGAGCTGTTTTTT

D gene: NA
V gene: TRBV7-9
J gene: TRBJ1-5
clone size: few
CDR3 protein: CASSGDSNQPQHF
CDR3 DNA: TGTGCCAGCAGCGGAGACAGCAATCAGCCCCAGCATTTT

D gene: NA
V gene: TRBV5-1
J gene: TRBJ2-7
clone size: NA
CDR3 protein: CASSLGAKNSYEQYF
CDR3 DNA: TGCGCCAGCAGCTTGGGGGCCAAAAACTCCTACGAGCAGTACTTC

D gene: NA
V gene: TRBV18
J gene: TRBJ1-1
clone size: few
CDR3 protein: CASSPPGQNTEAFF
CDR3 DNA: TGTGCCAGCTCACCCCCGGGACAGAACACTGAAGCTTTCTTT

D gene: NA
V gene: TRBV27
J gene: TRBJ2-5
clone size: NA
CDR3 protein: CASSPRQGGGETQYF
CDR3 DNA: TGTGCCAGCAGTCCGCGACAGGGTGGAGGGGAGACCCAGTACTTC

D gene: TRBD1
V gene: TRBV18
J gene: TRBJ1-2
clone size: NA
CDR3 protein: CASSPLLEGARGNYGYTF
CDR3 DNA: TGTGCCAGCTCACCCCTGCTAGAGGGGGCAAGAGGGAACTATGGCTACACCTTC

D gene: NA
V gene: TRBV10-3
J gene: TRBJ1-2
clone size: NA
CDR3 protein: CAISESAAGFFGYGYTF
CDR3 DNA: TGTGCCATCAGTGAGTCTGCGGCAGGGTTTTTCGGCTATGGCTACACCTTC

D gene: NA
V gene: TRBV25-1
J gene: TRBJ2-3
clone size: NA
CDR3 protein: CASSNLGGSGTDTQYF
CDR3 DNA: TGTGCCAGCAGTAACCTTGGGGGGAGTGGCACAGATACGCAGTATTTT

D gene: NA
V gene: TRBV14
J gene: TRBJ1-1
clone size: NA
CDR3 protein: CASSQRYGLGGHTEAFF
CDR3 DNA: TGTGCCAGCAGCCAACGGTACGGACTGGGAGGTCACACTGAAGCTTTCTTT

D gene: TRBD1
V gene: TRBV30
J gene: TRBJ2-3
clone size: once
CDR3 protein: CAWQQGGAWDTQYF
CDR3 DNA: TGTGCCTGGCAACAGGGGGGAGCTTGGGATACGCAGTATTTT

D gene: TRBD1
V gene: TRBV2
J gene: TRBJ1-2
clone size: NA
CDR3 protein: CASRKQGNYGYTF
CDR3 DNA: TGTGCCAGCAGAAAACAGGGGAACTATGGCTACACCTTC

D gene: NA
V gene: TRBV27
J gene: TRBJ2-1
clone size: NA
CDR3 protein: CASSLPGGPTNEQFF
CDR3 DNA: TGTGCCAGCAGTTTACCGGGGGGCCCCACCAATGAGCAGTTCTTC

D gene: NA
V gene: TRBV5-4
J gene: TRBJ1-1
clone size: NA
CDR3 protein: CASSLQGHDTEAFF
CDR3 DNA: TGTGCCAGCAGCTTGCAGGGGCACGACACTGAAGCTTTCTTT

D gene: TRBD2
V gene: TRBV10-1
J gene: TRBJ2-1
clone size: NA
CDR3 protein: CASSASGGRGRIGEQFF
CDR3 DNA: TGCGCCAGCAGTGCCTCGGGTGGTCGCGGGAGGATCGGTGAGCAGTTCTTC

D gene: TRBD1
V gene: TRBV19
J gene: TRBJ2-3
clone size: NA
CDR3 protein: CASSMMAGGNTQYF
CDR3 DNA: TGTGCCAGTAGTATGATGGCAGGGGGAAATACGCAGTATTTT

D gene: TRBD1
V gene: TRBV10-3
J gene: TRBJ1-2
clone size: NA
CDR3 protein: CAISESQGPLYGYTF
CDR3 DNA: TGTGCCATCAGTGAGTCACAGGGGCCCCTCTATGGCTACACCTTC

D gene: TRBD1
V gene: TRBV7-8
J gene: TRBJ2-5
clone size: few
CDR3 protein: CASSLRQGPSETQYF
CDR3 DNA: TGTGCCAGCAGCTTACGACAGGGGCCCTCTGAGACCCAGTACTTC

D gene: NA
V gene: TRBV7-3
J gene: TRBJ2-3
clone size: NA
CDR3 protein: CASREGGAGDTQYF
CDR3 DNA: TGTGCCAGCAGAGAGGGGGGGGCCGGAGATACGCAGTATTTT

D gene: NA
V gene: TRBV5-1
J gene: TRBJ2-1
clone size: NA
CDR3 protein: CASSQTSGAYNEQFF
CDR3 DNA: TGCGCCAGCAGCCAGACCTCGGGGGCCTACAATGAGCAGTTCTTC

D gene: NA
V gene: TRBV15
J gene: TRBJ1-2
clone size: NA
CDR3 protein: CATSIAGEIYGYTF
CDR3 DNA: TGTGCCACCAGCATCGCCGGGGAAATCTATGGCTACACCTTC

D gene: TRBD1
V gene: TRBV27
J gene: TRBJ1-5
clone size: NA
CDR3 protein: CASSPGQGNQPQHF
CDR3 DNA: TGTGCCAGCAGCCCTGGACAGGGAAATCAGCCCCAGCATTTT

D gene: NA
V gene: TRBV13
J gene: TRBJ1-4
clone size: NA
CDR3 protein: CASTRSGEKLFF
CDR3 DNA: TGTGCCAGCACCCGAAGCGGTGAAAAACTGTTTTTT

D gene: TRBD1
V gene: TRBV25-1
J gene: TRBJ1-4
clone size: NA
CDR3 protein: CASSEPDRALATNEKLFF
CDR3 DNA: TGTGCCAGCAGTGAGCCGGACAGGGCCCTAGCAACTAATGAAAAACTGTTTTTT

D gene: NA
V gene: TRBV27
J gene: TRBJ2-7
clone size: once
CDR3 protein: CASSLMGTSPYEQYF
CDR3 DNA: TGTGCCAGCAGTTTAATGGGGACATCACCTTACGAGCAGTACTTC

D gene: TRBD1
V gene: TRBV7-6
J gene: TRBJ2-7
clone size: many
CDR3 protein: CASSLEGDRGYEQYF
CDR3 DNA: TGTGCCAGCAGCTTAGAAGGTGACAGGGGCTACGAGCAGTACTTC

D gene: NA
V gene: TRBV27
J gene: TRBJ1-1
clone size: NA
CDR3 protein: CASSLYRVGVGGWNTEAFF
CDR3 DNA: TGTGCCAGCAGTTTATATCGGGTGGGGGTGGGAGGGTGGAACACTGAAGCTTTCTTT

D gene: NA
V gene: TRBV13
J gene: TRBJ1-1
clone size: NA
CDR3 protein: CASSYSAGNTEAFF
CDR3 DNA: TGTGCCAGCAGCTACAGTGCAGGGAACACTGAAGCTTTCTTT

D gene: NA
V gene: TRBV4-3
J gene: TRBJ1-2
clone size: NA
CDR3 protein: CASSQAWGGSGGYTF
CDR3 DNA: TGCGCCAGCAGCCAAGCCTGGGGGGGTAGTGGTGGCTACACCTTC

D gene: TRBD2
V gene: TRBV10-1
J gene: TRBJ2-1
clone size: few
CDR3 protein: CASSLFPFSGGALNEQFF
CDR3 DNA: TGCGCCAGCAGTCTATTTCCCTTTAGCGGGGGGGCACTCAATGAGCAGTTCTTC

D gene: NA
V gene: TRBV13
J gene: TRBJ1-2
clone size: NA
CDR3 protein: CASSLRGGRRYNYGYTF
CDR3 DNA: TGTGCCAGCAGCTTACGGGGGGGAAGGAGATATAACTATGGCTACACCTTC

D gene: NA
V gene: TRBV15
J gene: TRBJ2-7
clone size: NA
CDR3 protein: CATSRTILAEQYF
CDR3 DNA: TGTGCCACCAGCAGAACCATTCTAGCGGAGCAGTACTTC

D gene: TRBD1
V gene: TRBV6-5
J gene: TRBJ1-2
clone size: NA
CDR3 protein: CATRTGDRAGYTF
CDR3 DNA: TGTGCCACCAGGACAGGGGATCGGGCTGGCTACACCTTC

D gene: NA
V gene: TRBV2
J gene: TRBJ2-2
clone size: NA
CDR3 protein: CASSSTGLGGELFF
CDR3 DNA: TGTGCCAGCAGTTCAACAGGGTTAGGCGGGGAGCTGTTTTTT

D gene: NA
V gene: TRBV6-1
J gene: TRBJ1-3
clone size: NA
CDR3 protein: CASSERSGGSGNTIYF
CDR3 DNA: TGTGCCAGCAGTGAAAGATCCGGGGGGTCTGGAAACACCATATATTTT

D gene: NA
V gene: TRBV5-4
J gene: TRBJ2-3
clone size: once
CDR3 protein: CASSLRDLTDTQYF
CDR3 DNA: TGTGCCAGCAGCTTAAGAGATCTCACAGATACGCAGTATTTT

D gene: TRBD1
V gene: TRBV6-5
J gene: TRBJ1-1
clone size: NA
CDR3 protein: CASSQSTGPNTEAFF
CDR3 DNA: TGTGCCAGCAGTCAGTCGACAGGGCCGAACACTGAAGCTTTCTTT

D gene: TRBD1
V gene: TRBV7-6
J gene: TRBJ1-1
clone size: NA
CDR3 protein: CASSLDTGGTEAFF
CDR3 DNA: TGTGCCAGCAGCTTAGATACAGGGGGGACTGAAGCTTTCTTT

D gene: TRBD1
V gene: TRBV6-5
J gene: TRBJ2-2
clone size: NA
CDR3 protein: CASSLQGANTGELFF
CDR3 DNA: TGTGCCAGCAGTTTACAGGGGGCGAACACCGGGGAGCTGTTTTTT

D gene: NA
V gene: TRBV29-1
J gene: TRBJ1-3
clone size: NA
CDR3 protein: CSVALLSGNTIYF
CDR3 DNA: TGCAGCGTTGCTCTTCTCTCTGGAAACACCATATATTTT

D gene: TRBD1
V gene: TRBV9
J gene: TRBJ2-3
clone size: NA
CDR3 protein: CASSVGTGEGTDTQYF
CDR3 DNA: TGTGCCAGCAGCGTAGGGACAGGGGAAGGCACAGATACGCAGTATTTT

D gene: NA
V gene: TRBV28
J gene: TRBJ1-2
clone size: NA
CDR3 protein: CASSLSKGDYGYTF
CDR3 DNA: TGTGCCAGCAGTTTATCTAAGGGAGACTATGGCTACACCTTC

D gene: TRBD1
V gene: TRBV2
J gene: TRBJ1-1
clone size: NA
CDR3 protein: CASTGSGTGRTEAFF
CDR3 DNA: TGTGCCAGCACCGGGTCAGGGACAGGGCGGACTGAAGCTTTCTTT

D gene: NA
V gene: TRBV27
J gene: TRBJ2-2
clone size: NA
CDR3 protein: CASSLWTANTGELFF
CDR3 DNA: TGTGCCAGCAGTTTATGGACAGCGAACACCGGGGAGCTGTTTTTT

D gene: NA
V gene: TRBV30
J gene: TRBJ1-2
clone size: NA
CDR3 protein: CAWSVRRQGYGYTF
CDR3 DNA: TGTGCCTGGAGTGTAAGGCGTCAGGGCTATGGCTACACCTTC

D gene: TRBD2
V gene: TRBV4-1
J gene: TRBJ2-2
clone size: NA
CDR3 protein: CASSQRTWASGRSNTGELFF
CDR3 DNA: TGCGCCAGCAGCCAAAGAACCTGGGCTAGCGGGAGGTCCAACACCGGGGAGCTGTTTTTT

D gene: NA
V gene: TRBV12-5
J gene: TRBJ2-2
clone size: NA
CDR3 protein: CASGFPGGELFF
CDR3 DNA: TGTGCTAGTGGTTTCCCAGGGGGGGAGCTGTTTTTT

D gene: NA
V gene: TRBV29-1
J gene: TRBJ1-1
clone size: NA
CDR3 protein: CSVRGTEAFF
CDR3 DNA: TGCAGCGTTCGGGGCACTGAAGCTTTCTTT

D gene: NA
V gene: TRBV7-6
J gene: TRBJ1-5
clone size: NA
CDR3 protein: CASSLAAGNGNQPQHF
CDR3 DNA: TGTGCCAGCAGCTTAGCGGCAGGGAACGGCAATCAGCCCCAGCATTTT

D gene: NA
V gene: TRBV6-6
J gene: TRBJ2-1
clone size: NA
CDR3 protein: CASSSPGGPGYNEQFF
CDR3 DNA: TGTGCCAGCAGCTCCCCCGGGGGGCCAGGTTACAATGAGCAGTTCTTC

D gene: NA
V gene: TRBV6-5
J gene: TRBJ1-2
clone size: NA
CDR3 protein: CASRGGAVRGYTF
CDR3 DNA: TGTGCCAGCAGGGGAGGGGCAGTACGGGGCTACACCTTC

D gene: TRBD2
V gene: TRBV19
J gene: TRBJ2-1
clone size: NA
CDR3 protein: CASSMTGLPSYNEQFF
CDR3 DNA: TGTGCCAGTAGTATGACGGGACTACCCTCTTACAATGAGCAGTTCTTC